The present TCR beta chain was sequenced within a study of T cell changes during pregnancy in multiple sclerosis. Germline loops: CDR1 SGDLS, CDR2 YYNGEE. CDR3 length: 14 residues. With 0 bases removed from V and 8 bases from J, the gap between germline ends came to 12 bases. The assay was immunoSEQ multiplex PCR, and TCRdb's table has in-frame clones only and misses some. The sample includes around 69,000 clones, approximately 90% seen only once; the top ten take roughly 1.3%. The sequence derives from a female donor with multiple sclerosis, enrolled in a pregnancy study. The chain joins TRBV9 to TRBJ2-1; possibly TRBD1 for D (6 bases). This sample comprised peripheral blood, obtained in the third trimester of pregnancy. The CDR3 nucleotides read TGTGCCAGCAGCGTAGGGGGACATAGGGATGAGCAGTTCTTC. Residues: CASSVGGHRDEQFF.